The clone carrying this T cell receptor (beta chain) came up a few times. Its antigen is unidentified. This table comes from immunoSEQ multiplex PCR, and its TCRdb copy is limited to in-frame clones, with some not included. In the table there are approximately 130,000 clones, approximately 90% of which are singletons. These data come from a study of T cell responses to AZD1222 COVID-19 vaccine. Overall study results and limits: Repertoire collection took place solely once the T cell response had peaked. Donors, mostly white British, included more females; clonal diversity was possibly underestimated.

Trimming shortened V by 5 bases and J by 5 bases, and 9 bases separated the two germline ends. CDR3 length equals 12 residues. The origin of this receptor is an adult in good health. The source material was peripheral blood, sampled on day 0 of MenACWY control vaccination. The chain combines TRBV6-7 with TRBJ1-2, with D uncertain. TRBV6-7 is filed as an ORF, its function uncertain. The CDR3 DNA reads as TGTGCCAGCAGTAGGCAGTCATATGGCTACACCTTC. It is translated as CASSRQSYGYTF.